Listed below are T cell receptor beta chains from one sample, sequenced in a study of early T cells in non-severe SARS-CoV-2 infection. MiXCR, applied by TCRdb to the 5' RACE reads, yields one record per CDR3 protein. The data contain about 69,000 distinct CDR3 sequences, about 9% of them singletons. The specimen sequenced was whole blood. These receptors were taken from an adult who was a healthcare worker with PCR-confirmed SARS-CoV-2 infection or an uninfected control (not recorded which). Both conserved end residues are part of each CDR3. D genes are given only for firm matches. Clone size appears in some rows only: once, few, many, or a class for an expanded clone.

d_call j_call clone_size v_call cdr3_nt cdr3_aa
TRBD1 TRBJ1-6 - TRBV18 TGTGCCAGCTCACCACCGGGACAGGGATACTCACCCCTCCACTTT CASSPPGQGYSPLHF
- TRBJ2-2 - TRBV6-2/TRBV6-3 TGTGCCAGCAGTCTTCTAGTTATCGCGAACACCGGGGAGCTGTTTTTT CASSLLVIANTGELFF
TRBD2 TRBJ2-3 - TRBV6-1 TGTGCCAGCATCACAAGGGGCGGGGGGCTGACGCAGTATTTT CASITRGGGLTQYF
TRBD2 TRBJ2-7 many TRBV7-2 TGTGCCAGCAGCCGATTAGCGGGCCGCTCCTACGAGCAGTACTTC CASSRLAGRSYEQYF
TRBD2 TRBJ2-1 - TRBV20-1 TGCAGTGCCATGAATTTTCGGCGGGAGGTCTTCAATGAGCAGTTCTTC CSAMNFRREVFNEQFF
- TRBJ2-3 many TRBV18 TGTGCCAGCTCACCCTCCTTTTCTGGGAGGGGGGCAGATACGCAGTATTTT CASSPSFSGRGADTQYF
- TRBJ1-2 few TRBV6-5 TGTGCCAGCCAATCATTACAGGGCATAAGGAGTGGCTACACCTTC CASQSLQGIRSGYTF
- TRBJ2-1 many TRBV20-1 TGCAGTGCTAGACGCCCCACTGTGGGGGGGGGCAGTCTTTCACTCTACAATGAGCAGTTCTTC CSARRPTVGGGSLSLYNEQFF
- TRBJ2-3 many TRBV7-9 TGTGCCAGCAGCTCCTGGCAATCAGATACGCAGTATTTT CASSSWQSDTQYF
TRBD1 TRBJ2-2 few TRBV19 TGTGCCAGCGGACAGGTGACTGGGGAGCTGTTTTTT CASGQVTGELFF
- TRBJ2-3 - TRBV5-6 TGTGCCAGCTTTCAAGGGGCGCTCCCTTGGGGCCCGCAGTATTTT CASFQGALPWGPQYF
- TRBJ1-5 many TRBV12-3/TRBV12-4 TGTGCCAGCAGTGGAACGAGGTCGACCCAGCATTTT CASSGTRSTQHF
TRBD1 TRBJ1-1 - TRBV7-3 TGTGCCAGCAGCCTTACAGGGGACACTGAAGTTTTCTTT CASSLTGDTEVFF
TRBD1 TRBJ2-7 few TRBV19 TGTGCCAGTAGTACACAGGGGGATCACGAGCAGTACTTC CASSTQGDHEQYF
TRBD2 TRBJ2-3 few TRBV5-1 TGCGCCAGCAGGAAGGGACTAGCGGGGTCGGAAACGCAGTATTTT CASRKGLAGSETQYF
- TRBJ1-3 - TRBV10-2 TGCGCCAGCAGTGAGGGGCTTGGAAACACCATATATTTT CASSEGLGNTIYF
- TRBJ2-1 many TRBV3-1 TGTGCCAGCAGCCAGGGAAGGGACACCTTCTACAATGAGCAGTTCTTC CASSQGRDTFYNEQFF
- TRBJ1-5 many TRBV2 TGTGCCAGCAGTGAAACGTTGGGGGGCGGTCAGCCCCAGCATTTT CASSETLGGGQPQHF
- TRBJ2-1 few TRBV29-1 TGCAGCGTTGAAGATTTGCCCAATGAGCAGTTCTTC CSVEDLPNEQFF
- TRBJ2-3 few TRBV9 TGTGCCAGCAGCACGGGTCAACGGGGGCTTAGGACAGATACGCAGTATTTT CASSTGQRGLRTDTQYF
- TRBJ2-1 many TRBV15 TGTGCCACCAGCAAGGACCTCCAAGGGATAAATGAGCAGTTCTTC CATSKDLQGINEQFF
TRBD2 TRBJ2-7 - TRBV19 TGTGCCAGTAGTGTAGGACTAGCGGAGCCCTCCATTCGTGACGAGCAGTACTTC CASSVGLAEPSIRDEQYF
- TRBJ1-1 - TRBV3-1 TGTGCCAGCAGCCAAGGCTTCGACACTGAAGCTTTCTTT CASSQGFDTEAFF
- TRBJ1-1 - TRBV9 TGTGCCAGCAGCGTAGCTCAATCCTCCAGTGGAGCTTTCTTT CASSVAQSSSGAFF
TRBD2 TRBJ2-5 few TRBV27 TGTGCCAGCAGTTTATACGGGGGGCAAGAGACCCAGTACTTC CASSLYGGQETQYF
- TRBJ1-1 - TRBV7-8 TGTGCCAGCAGCTTAGCTGGCTCTGAAGCTTTCTTT CASSLAGSEAFF
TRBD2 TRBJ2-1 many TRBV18 TGTGCCAGCTCACCGGGCGGGAGCTCCTACAATGAGCAGTTCTTC CASSPGGSSYNEQFF
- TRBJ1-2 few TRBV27 TGTGCCAGCAGTTTATGGTCGAACGGCGCAACATATGGCTACACCTTC CASSLWSNGATYGYTF
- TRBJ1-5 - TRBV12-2 TGTGCAACTGGGCAGATAAAGGGTGGCAATCAGCCCCAGCATTTT CATGQIKGGNQPQHF
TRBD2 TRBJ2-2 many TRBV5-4 TGTGCCAGCAGCTTGCCGCGGGAGGGCCGGCCCGGGGAGCTGTTTTTT CASSLPREGRPGELFF